This T cell receptor (beta chain) was identified in a study of CD8+ T cells in alopecia areata (dated by TCRdb to the late 2010s). For the study in its entirety: Treated patients were enrolled in an open-label pilot trial of oral tofacitinib at 5 to 10 mg twice daily for moderate-to-severe alopecia areata. The study used high-throughput TCRbeta sequencing to examine T cell clonal expansion in alopecia areata, in both the C3H/HeJ mouse model and human patients. Patients stayed on tofacitinib for 6 to 18 months and then had 6 months of follow-up off drug so that delayed response and recurrence could be assessed. The RNA source kit depended on sample type: the PAXgene miRNA kit for fixed scalp, the miRNeasy kit for PBMCs, and the RNeasy kit for mouse skin. Disease severity in treated patients was measured with the SALT score, which quantifies the percentage of affected scalp surface area. Biopsies were taken from tofacitinib-treated patients at baseline and again at 4 and 24 weeks into treatment, and several of those patients also had a later scalp biopsy. immunoSEQ multiplex PCR using 35 Vbeta forward primers and 13 Jbeta reverse primers was used to amplify TCRbeta CDR3 regions. Scalp clonality was compared among normal scalp (n=4), patchy alopecia areata scalp (n=8), and alopecia totalis/universalis scalp (n=8). Human TCRbeta sequencing covered scalp tissue and sorted CD4+ and CD8+ peripheral blood T cells from patchy and totalis/universalis alopecia areata patients and healthy controls. Paper-wide results and their limitations: With tofacitinib, both scalp clonality and the number of expanded CD8+ clones among the top 100 scalp clones went down significantly. Resident alphabeta T cells in normal human skin are also sequenced, complicating scalp TCR repertoire analysis, unlike mouse skin dominated by gammadelta T cells. Higher clonality and more expanded CD8+ clones were observed in lesional scalp than in normal scalp, particularly in alopecia totalis/universalis, a finding suggestive of antigenic drive. Compared with mice, TCR sequences shared between patients were less clear, possibly partly because of HLA diversity across the patient population. During tofacitinib treatment, many expanded lesional clones stuck around in both scalp and blood, and this persistence may partly explain why relapse happens after treatment is stopped. The treated cohort was small, with a single nonresponder, so links between baseline CD8+ expansion and response need larger studies.

V gives up 2 bases and J gives up 5 bases, and the segment between their germline ends measures 20 bases. The germline V gene gives CDR1 as SGHTA and CDR2 as FQGNSA. Measured from the cysteine to the phenylalanine, the CDR3 is 17 residues long. Only the CDR3 region is kept as DNA, spanning 51 bases read in frame from base 1. The time point label corresponds to: around 22 weeks on oral tofacitinib. The sample's treatment or condition, from its label and the paper: oral pan-JAK inhibitor, 5-10 mg twice daily. Lesional scalp punch biopsies and peripheral blood were obtained from alopecia areata patients. PBMCs were isolated by density centrifugation and stained for CD3, CD4 and CD8, and CD4+ and CD8+ T cells were sorted on a FACSAria. The library was obtained by the immunoSEQ multiplex PCR assay. For TCR sequencing, RNA was extracted from every sample and reverse transcribed into cDNA to serve as template. First-strand cDNA was synthesized with SuperScript III using a 2:1 mix of oligo-dT and random hexamers. A synthetic immune receptor repertoire was used to assess amplification bias, and residual bias was removed computationally. The original methods were these. Raw reads were preprocessed to remove errors, and CDR3 was defined according to IMGT conventions as the region from the conserved cysteine to phenylalanine. Clonality was calculated as 1 minus Shannon entropy normalized by log2 of the number of productive unique TCRs. Whether each scalp clone was CD4 or CD8 was inferred by checking scalp TCRbeta sequences against the CD4 and CD8 repertoires from sorted blood. TCRdb holds this immuneACCESS table with in-frame rearrangements only. Some clones are missing; in checked studies, unresolved V genes explain under half, and the rest has no known cause. D and trimming come from the DNA, and the V and J calls and clone size come from that table. The sample table contains 90,000 to 130,000 clones; only one count was recorded for roughly three fifths of them. The ten largest clonotypes hold roughly an eighth of the sample.

As to this clone: Its antigen is still unknown. No base quality values were provided; no much bigger clone lies one nucleotide off.

The sequence was collected from a human donor with alopecia areata. The rearrangement combines TRBV7-2 with TRBJ2-3, and the D gene may be TRBD2, 7 bases matching. This sample comprised CD8+ T cells sorted from blood, obtained at week 24, from a patient treated with tofacitinib. This receptor has the CDR3 CASSLRPRGGDQDTQYF. The bases read TGTGCCAGCAGCTTACGACCGAGGGGGGGGGATCAAGATACGCAGTATTTT.